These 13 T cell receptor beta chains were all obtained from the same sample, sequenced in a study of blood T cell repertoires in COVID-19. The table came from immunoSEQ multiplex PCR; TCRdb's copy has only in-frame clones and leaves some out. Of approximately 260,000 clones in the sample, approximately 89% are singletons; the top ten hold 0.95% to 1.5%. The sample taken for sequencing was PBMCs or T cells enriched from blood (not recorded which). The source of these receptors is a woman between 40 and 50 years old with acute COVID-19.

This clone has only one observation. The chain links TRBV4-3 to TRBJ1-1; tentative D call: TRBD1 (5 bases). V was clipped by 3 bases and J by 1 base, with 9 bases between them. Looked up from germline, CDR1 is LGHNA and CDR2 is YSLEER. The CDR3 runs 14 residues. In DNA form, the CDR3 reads TGCGCCAGCAGCCAGGATAGGGGGAACACTGAAGCTTTCTTT. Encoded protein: CASSQDRGNTEAFF.

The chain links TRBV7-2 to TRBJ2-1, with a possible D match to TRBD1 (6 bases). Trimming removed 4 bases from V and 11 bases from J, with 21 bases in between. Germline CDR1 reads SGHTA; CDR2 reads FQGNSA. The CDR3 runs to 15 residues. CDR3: CASSYPTGPGTQQFF. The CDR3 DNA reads TGTGCCAGCAGCTACCCAACGGGACCCGGGACACAGCAGTTCTTC.

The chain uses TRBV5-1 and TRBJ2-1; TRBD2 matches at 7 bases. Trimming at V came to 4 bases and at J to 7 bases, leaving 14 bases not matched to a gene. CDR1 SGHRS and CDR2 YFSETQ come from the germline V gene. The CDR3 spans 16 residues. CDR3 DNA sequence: TGCGCCAGCAGCACCCCCGGGACTAACGGAATAAATGAGCAGTTCTTC. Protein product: CASSTPGTNGINEQFF.

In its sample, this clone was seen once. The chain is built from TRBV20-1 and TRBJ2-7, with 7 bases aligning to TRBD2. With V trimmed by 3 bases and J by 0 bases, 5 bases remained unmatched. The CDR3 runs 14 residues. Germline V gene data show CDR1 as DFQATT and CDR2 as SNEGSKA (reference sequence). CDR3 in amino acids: CSASRGLISYEQYF. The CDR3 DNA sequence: TGCAGTGCTAGTCGGGGACTAATCTCCTACGAGCAGTACTTC.

Written as DNA, the CDR3 is TGTGCCAGCTCACCAGAGCTAGCGGGATTTGGAGAGCAGTACGTC. Protein: CASSPELAGFGEQYV. The rearrangement joins TRBV18 to TRBJ2-7, with 9 bases identical to TRBD2. V was clipped by 2 bases and J by 7 bases; unmatched bases: 9. The CDR3 has 15 residues. Germline-derived CDR1 and CDR2 are KGHSH and LQKENI.

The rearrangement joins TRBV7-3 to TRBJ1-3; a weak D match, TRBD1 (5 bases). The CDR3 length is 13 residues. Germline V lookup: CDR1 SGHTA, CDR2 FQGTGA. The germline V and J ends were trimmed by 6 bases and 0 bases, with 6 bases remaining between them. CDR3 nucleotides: TGTGCCAGCAGTGACAGCTCTGGAAACACCATATATTTT. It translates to CASSDSSGNTIYF.

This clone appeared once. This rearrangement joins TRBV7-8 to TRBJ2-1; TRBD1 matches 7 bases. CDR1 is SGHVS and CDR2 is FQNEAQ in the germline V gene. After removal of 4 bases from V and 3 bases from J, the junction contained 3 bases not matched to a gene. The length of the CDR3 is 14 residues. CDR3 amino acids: CASSSGQSYNEQFF. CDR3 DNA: TGTGCCAGCAGCTCGGGACAGAGCTACAATGAGCAGTTCTTC.

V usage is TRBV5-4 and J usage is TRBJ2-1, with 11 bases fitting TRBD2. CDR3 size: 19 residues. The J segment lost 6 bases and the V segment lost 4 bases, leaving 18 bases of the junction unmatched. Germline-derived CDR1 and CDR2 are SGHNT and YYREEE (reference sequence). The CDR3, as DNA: TGTGCCAGCAGCGTCCGATCAACTATAGCGGGAGGGCCGGGCAATGAGCAGTTCTTC. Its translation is CASSVRSTIAGGPGNEQFF.

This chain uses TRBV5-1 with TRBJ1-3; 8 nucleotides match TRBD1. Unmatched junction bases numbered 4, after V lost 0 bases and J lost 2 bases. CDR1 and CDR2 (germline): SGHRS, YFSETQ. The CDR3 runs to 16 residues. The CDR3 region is CASSLGSRGPGNTIYF. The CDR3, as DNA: TGCGCCAGCAGCTTGGGTTCCAGGGGGCCTGGAAACACCATATATTTT.

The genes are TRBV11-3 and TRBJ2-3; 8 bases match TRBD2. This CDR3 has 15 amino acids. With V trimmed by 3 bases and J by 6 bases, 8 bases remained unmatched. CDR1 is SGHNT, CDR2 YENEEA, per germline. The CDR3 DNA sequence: TGTGCCAGCAGCTTGGTGGCGGGAGGTTCGGATACGCAGTATTTT. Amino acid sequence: CASSLVAGGSDTQYF.

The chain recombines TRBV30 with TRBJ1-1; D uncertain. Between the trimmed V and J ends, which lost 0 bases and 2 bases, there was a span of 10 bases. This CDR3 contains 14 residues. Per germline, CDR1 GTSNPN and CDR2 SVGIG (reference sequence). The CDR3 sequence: CAWSVSGINTEAFF. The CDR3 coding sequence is TGTGCCTGGAGTGTCTCGGGGATAAACACTGAAGCTTTCTTT.

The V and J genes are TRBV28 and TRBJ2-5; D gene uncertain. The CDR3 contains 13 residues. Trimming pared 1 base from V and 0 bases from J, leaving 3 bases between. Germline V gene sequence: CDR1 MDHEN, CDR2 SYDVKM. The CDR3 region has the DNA TGTGCCAGCAGTTTATCTAACCAAGAGACCCAGTACTTC. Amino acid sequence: CASSLSNQETQYF.

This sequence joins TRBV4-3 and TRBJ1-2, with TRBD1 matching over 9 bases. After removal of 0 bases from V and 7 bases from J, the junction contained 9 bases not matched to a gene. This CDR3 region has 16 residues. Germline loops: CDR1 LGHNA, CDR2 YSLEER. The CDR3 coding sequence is TGCGCCAGCAGCCAAGATGATACAGGGGGCGGGGGTGGCTACACCTTC. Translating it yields CASSQDDTGGGGGYTF.